This T cell receptor beta chain was sequenced for a study of T cells in Graves' hyperthyroidism and ophthalmopathy. The CDR3 regions of TCR beta were amplified from RNA transcripts. HTBI primers were the set used in a first-round RT-PCR of the TCR CDR3. TCRdb used MiXCR to reprocess the multiplex PCR reads, holding one entry per CDR3 protein. The sample shows roughly 740,000 distinct CDR3 sequences, around 17% of them seen only once. With 6 bases clipped from V and 3 bases from J, the junction kept 10 bases outside the gene matches. The germline gives CDR1 MNHNS, CDR2 SASEGT. This CDR3 has 15 residues. A lack of ophthalmopathy progression within 18 months defined stable Graves' hyperthyroidism. This clonotype was detected a few times.

The clonotype was recovered from a man between 18 and 29 years old with Graves' hyperthyroidism. The chain carries TRBV6-1 and TRBJ2-5; 7 positions match TRBD1. Sequencing was carried out using blood. The CDR3: CASSPTLTGKETQYF. DNA for the CDR3: TGTGCCAGCAGCCCTACGTTGACAGGGAAAGAGACCCAGTACTTC.